These T cell receptor beta chains were read from a single sample in a study of CD8 T cells in Susac syndrome. Each CDR3 protein is one row after TCRdb ran MiXCR on the immunoSEQ multiplex PCR reads. The table lists 100,000 or so distinct CDR3 sequences, 80% to 95% of them singletons. The specimen sequenced was CD4+ T cells from PBMCs. Receptors originate from a human donor in good health. Both conserved end residues are part of each CDR3. The D gene is left open where the match is weak. Rows may omit the clone size; those that give it use once, few, many or a size class.

d_call: .; j_call: TRBJ2-1; v_call: TRBV7-9; clone_size: .; cdr3_aa: CASSGSPLRELIDEQFF; cdr3_nt: TGTGCCAGCAGCGGCAGCCCACTCCGCGAGCTGATCGATGAGCAGTTCTTC
d_call: .; j_call: TRBJ2-3; v_call: TRBV27; clone_size: .; cdr3_aa: CASSFVDTQYF; cdr3_nt: TGTGCCAGCAGTTTCGTGGATACGCAGTATTTT
d_call: TRBD1; j_call: TRBJ2-3; v_call: TRBV19; clone_size: .; cdr3_aa: CASSILPGQGYTQYF; cdr3_nt: TGTGCCAGTAGTATACTCCCGGGACAGGGCTATACGCAGTATTTT
d_call: .; j_call: TRBJ2-5; v_call: TRBV7-2; clone_size: .; cdr3_aa: CASSLGFTSLGQETQYF; cdr3_nt: TGTGCCAGCAGCTTAGGATTTACTAGCCTGGGGCAAGAGACCCAGTACTTC
d_call: TRBD1; j_call: TRBJ1-2; v_call: TRBV20-1; clone_size: few; cdr3_aa: CSAAPGQGSFGYTF; cdr3_nt: TGCAGTGCTGCGCCGGGACAGGGTAGCTTTGGCTACACCTTC
d_call: TRBD1; j_call: TRBJ1-1; v_call: TRBV5-5; clone_size: .; cdr3_aa: CASSQGTESEAFF; cdr3_nt: TGTGCCAGCAGCCAGGGGACAGAGTCTGAAGCTTTCTTT
d_call: TRBD1; j_call: TRBJ1-1; v_call: TRBV4-1; clone_size: .; cdr3_aa: CASSQEGTVGTEAFF; cdr3_nt: TGCGCCAGCAGCCAAGAAGGGACAGTGGGGACTGAAGCTTTCTTT
d_call: .; j_call: TRBJ1-1; v_call: TRBV5-1; clone_size: once; cdr3_aa: CASSAGGDRRLGNTEAFF; cdr3_nt: TGCGCCAGCAGCGCCGGTGGGGACCGACGGCTCGGGAACACTGAAGCTTTCTTT
d_call: .; j_call: TRBJ1-1; v_call: TRBV4-1; clone_size: .; cdr3_aa: CASSQSSQLNTEAFF; cdr3_nt: TGCGCCAGCAGCCAATCCTCGCAGTTGAACACTGAAGCTTTCTTT
d_call: .; j_call: TRBJ2-1; v_call: TRBV12-3/TRBV12-4; clone_size: .; cdr3_aa: CASSRDEQFF; cdr3_nt: TGTGCCAGCAGCCGGGATGAGCAGTTCTTC
d_call: .; j_call: TRBJ2-3; v_call: TRBV20-1; clone_size: .; cdr3_aa: CSARVEGTDTQYF; cdr3_nt: TGCAGTGCTAGAGTCGAAGGGACAGATACGCAGTATTTT
d_call: TRBD1; j_call: TRBJ1-5; v_call: TRBV2; clone_size: few; cdr3_aa: CASRSGQGGQPQHF; cdr3_nt: TGTGCCAGCAGATCAGGACAGGGCGGCCAGCCCCAGCATTTT
d_call: TRBD1; j_call: TRBJ2-7; v_call: TRBV28; clone_size: .; cdr3_aa: CASSPQGAIYEQYF; cdr3_nt: TGTGCCAGCAGTCCCCAGGGGGCCATCTACGAGCAGTACTTC
d_call: .; j_call: TRBJ2-1; v_call: TRBV20-1; clone_size: .; cdr3_aa: CSASGPGRFYNEQFF; cdr3_nt: TGCAGTGCTAGTGGGCCAGGGAGGTTCTACAATGAGCAGTTCTTC
d_call: .; j_call: TRBJ2-1; v_call: TRBV7-9; clone_size: .; cdr3_aa: CASTLRNEQFF; cdr3_nt: TGTGCCAGCACCCTGAGGAATGAGCAGTTCTTC
d_call: TRBD2; j_call: TRBJ2-3; v_call: TRBV27; clone_size: .; cdr3_aa: CASSLRGGLAGSTDTQYF; cdr3_nt: TGTGCCAGCAGTTTACGGGGGGGGCTAGCGGGGAGCACAGATACGCAGTATTTT
d_call: .; j_call: TRBJ1-1; v_call: TRBV6-2/TRBV6-3; clone_size: .; cdr3_aa: CASTDWDEAFF; cdr3_nt: TGTGCCAGCACAGACTGGGATGAAGCTTTCTTT